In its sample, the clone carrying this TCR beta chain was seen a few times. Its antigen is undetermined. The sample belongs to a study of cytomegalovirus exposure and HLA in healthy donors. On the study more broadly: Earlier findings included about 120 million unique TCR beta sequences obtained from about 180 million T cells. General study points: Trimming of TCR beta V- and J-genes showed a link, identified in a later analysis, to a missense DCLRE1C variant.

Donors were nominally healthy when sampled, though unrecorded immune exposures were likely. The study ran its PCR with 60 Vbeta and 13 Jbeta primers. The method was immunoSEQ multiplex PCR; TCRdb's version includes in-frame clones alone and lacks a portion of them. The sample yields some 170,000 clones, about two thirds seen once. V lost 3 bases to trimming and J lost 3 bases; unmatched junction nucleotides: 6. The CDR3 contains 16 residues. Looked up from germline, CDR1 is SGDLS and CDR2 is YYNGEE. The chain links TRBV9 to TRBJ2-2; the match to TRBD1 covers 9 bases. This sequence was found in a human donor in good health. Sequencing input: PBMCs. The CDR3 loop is CASSAAGTGYTGELFF. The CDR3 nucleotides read TGTGCCAGCAGCGCCGCCGGGACAGGGTACACCGGGGAGCTGTTTTTT. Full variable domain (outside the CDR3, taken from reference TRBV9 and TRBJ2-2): DSGVTQTPKHLITATGQRVTLRCSPRSGDLSVYWYQQSLDQGLQFLIQYYNGEERAKGNILERFSAQQFPDLHSELNLSSLELGDSALYFCASSAAGTGYTGELFFGEGSRLTVL.